The 22 T cell receptor beta chains reported below all come from one sample, sequenced in a study of T cells in Graves' hyperthyroidism and ophthalmopathy. TCR beta CDR3 region amplification was performed from RNA transcripts. The HTBI primer set drove a first-round RT-PCR of the TCR CDR3. One entry per CDR3 protein results from TCRdb running MiXCR on the multiplex PCR reads. Among approximately 610,000 distinct CDR3 sequences listed, roughly 14% were seen once. The material sequenced was blood. These receptors originate from a woman aged 40 to 50 with Graves' ophthalmopathy.

This clonotype showed up many times. The V call is TRBV7-2, the J call TRBJ1-2, with 9 bases that match TRBD1. J was trimmed by 8 bases and V by 5 bases; bases with no gene match: 9. Germline values: CDR1 SGHTA, CDR2 FQGNSA. The CDR3 contains 14 residues. The CDR3 protein is CASSEQQGAEGYTF. The CDR3 DNA reads as TGTGCCAGCAGCGAACAACAGGGGGCAGAGGGCTACACCTTC.

This clonotype has more than one count but fewer than ten. V is TRBV18 and J is TRBJ2-7, with 7 bases lining up with TRBD1. There are 15 residues in the CDR3. Germline V gene data show CDR1 as KGHSH and CDR2 as LQKENI. Losses at the gene ends were 3 bases for V and 2 bases for J; bases not matched to a gene: 7. CDR3: CASSPAGGTTYEQYF. Written as DNA, the CDR3 is TGTGCCAGCTCACCCGCAGGGGGAACGACCTACGAGCAGTACTTC. Full variable domain (outside the CDR3, taken from reference TRBV18 and TRBJ2-7): NAGVMQNPRHLVRRRGQEARLRCSPMKGHSHVYWYRQLPEEGLKFMVYLQKENIIDESGMPKERFSAEFPKEGPSILRIQQVVRGDSAAYFCASSPAGGTTYEQYFGPGTRLTVT.

This clonotype was recorded many times. The rearrangement uses TRBV12-3 or TRBV12-4 and TRBJ2-4; 8 bases line up with TRBD1. Trimming took 8 bases from V and 8 from J; bases not matched to a gene: 11. This CDR3 region has 14 residues. CDR3 sequence (DNA): TGTGCCAGCGGTGGGGGGCAGGGGGCGGACATTCAGTACTTC. This encodes CASGGGQGADIQYF.

This clonotype showed up many times. The CDR3 coding sequence is TGTGCCAGTAGTAGTAGCAGTTGGGAGACCCAGTACTTC. It encodes CASSSSSWETQYF. The chain has TRBV19 and TRBJ2-5; no clear D. Germline CDR1 is LNHDA and CDR2 is SQIVND (reference sequence). The V end was cut by 4 bases, the J end by 5 bases, with 11 bases between. CDR3 length equals 13 residues.

In this sample, this clonotype turned up many times. The rearrangement joins TRBV12-3 or TRBV12-4 to TRBJ1-5, with D possibly matching TRBD1 (5 bases). V lost 3 bases to trimming and J lost 9 bases, with 12 bases between them. This CDR3 region has 13 residues. The CDR3: CASSFQGGRPQHF. The DNA of the CDR3 is TGTGCCAGCAGTTTCCAGGGTGGTCGGCCCCAGCATTTT.

Many counts were recorded for this clonotype. The V and J genes are TRBV10-3 and TRBJ2-5; D gene ambiguous. CDR3 length: 13 amino acids. Per the germline V gene, CDR1 is ENHRY and CDR2 is SYGVKD. V lost 9 bases, J lost 1 base, and 12 bases lay in between. The CDR3 loop reads CAITARSQETQYF. The CDR3 nucleotides are TGTGCCATAACGGCACGTAGCCAAGAGACCCAGTACTTC.

V and J are TRBV6-1 and TRBJ2-4, with 7 bases that match TRBD2. Germline V gene sequence: CDR1 MNHNS, CDR2 SASEGT. The V gene end was trimmed by 9 bases and the J gene end by 0 bases; junction bases not matched to a gene: 5. The CDR3 has 14 amino acids. The CDR3 reads CASQAGLAKNIQYF. The CDR3 nucleotides read TGTGCCAGTCAAGCGGGATTAGCCAAAAACATTCAGTACTTC.

This clonotype was observed at least ten times. The rearrangement links TRBV29-1 to TRBJ2-7; 12 positions match TRBD2. The V and J ends lost 5 bases and 6 bases, in that order; junction bases with no gene match: 8. In germline, CDR1 is SQVTM, CDR2 ANQGSEA. The CDR3 loop spans 14 amino acids. For the CDR3, the DNA is TGCAGCGTTCTCCTCACTAGCGGGAGGCCCGAGCAGTACTTC. Translating it yields CSVLLTSGRPEQYF.

This clonotype showed up just a few times. The junction and the germline gene differ at one end; a read error may be behind it. The genes are TRBV7-2 and TRBJ2-4, with 8 bases matching TRBD2. From germline, CDR1 is SGHTA and CDR2 FQGNSA. CDR3 length: 16 amino acids. CDR3 protein: CASSQTSGPGRDIQYF. The CDR3 DNA follows: TGCGCCAGCAGCCAAACTAGCGGACCCGGCAGGGACATTCAGTACTTC.

This clonotype has at least ten counts. The chain carries TRBV6-2 or TRBV6-3 and TRBJ1-1; D call uncertain. This CDR3 region has 14 residues. V was trimmed by 6 bases and J by 3 bases, leaving 14 bases between them. CDR1 is MNHEY, CDR2 SVGEGT, per germline. This CDR3 is CASSDPGLYTEAFF. The CDR3 DNA follows: TGTGCCAGCAGCGACCCCGGGCTTTACACTGAAGCTTTCTTT.

This clonotype was seen ten or more times. This chain connects TRBV6-1 to TRBJ1-2; D is perhaps TRBD1 (5 bases). The CDR3 runs 13 residues. From germline, CDR1 is MNHNS and CDR2 SASEGT. With 3 bases removed from V and 5 bases from J, the gap between germline ends came to 10 bases. CDR3 sequence (DNA): TGTGCCAGCAGTGACAGGGAAGGGTATGGCTACACCTTC. The encoded protein is CASSDREGYGYTF.

This clonotype was picked up many times. J is TRBJ1-5 and V is TRBV7-8; D not certain. There are 14 residues in the CDR3. V was shortened by 5 bases and J by 3 bases, with 11 bases between the two germline ends. Germline-derived CDR1 and CDR2 are SGHVS and FQNEAQ. The CDR3 is CASSERPPNQPQHF. CDR3 bases: TGTGCCAGCAGCGAGCGGCCACCCAATCAGCCCCAGCATTTT.

This clonotype was detected ten times or more. The rearrangement links TRBV3-1 to TRBJ1-1; D not certain. The CDR3 is 13 amino acids. Germline-derived CDR1 and CDR2 are LGHDT and YNNKEL (reference sequence). Trimming removed 8 bases from V and 3 bases from J, with 13 bases in between. In DNA form, the CDR3 reads TGTGCCAGCGTCGGGAGGGAATACACTGAAGCTTTCTTT. Its protein product is CASVGREYTEAFF.

This clonotype was seen a single time. This chain uses TRBV6-1 with TRBJ1-3; unclear D gene. CDR1 and CDR2 (germline): MNHNS, SASEGT. CDR3 length equals 13 residues. The ends were cut back, 8 bases at V and 1 base at J, with 9 bases in the middle. This chain's CDR3 is CASAVVSGNTIYF. CDR3 DNA sequence: TGTGCCAGCGCAGTGGTGTCTGGAAACACCATATATTTT.

This clonotype was detected ten times or more. The chain employs TRBV30 and TRBJ2-7; a possible D gene is TRBD1 (5 bases). This CDR3 has 13 amino acids. CDR1 GTSNPN and CDR2 SVGIG come from the germline V gene (reference sequence). With 0 bases removed from V and 12 bases from J, the gap between germline ends came to 18 bases. This CDR3 is CAWSVLTASKGYF. CDR3 in DNA: TGTGCCTGGAGTGTACTGACAGCGAGTAAAGGGTACTTC.

This clonotype was seen many times. This chain joins TRBV27 and TRBJ1-5, with D unresolved. The germline V gene encodes CDR1 MNHEY and CDR2 SMNVEV (reference sequence). The CDR3 consists of 15 residues. V lost 3 bases, J lost 2 bases, and 11 bases lay in between. The CDR3 region is CASSFNWEGNQPQHF. The CDR3 nucleotides are TGTGCCAGCAGTTTTAACTGGGAGGGCAATCAGCCCCAGCATTTT.

This clonotype was detected many times. V and J are TRBV20-1 and TRBJ2-2; D tentatively reads TRBD1 or TRBD2 (5 bases each). Germline loops: CDR1 DFQATT, CDR2 SNEGSKA (reference sequence). The CDR3 spans 15 residues. Trimming took off 5 bases at V and 7 bases at J, with 20 bases between the two ends. The CDR3 DNA is TGCAGTGCTCCTAAGGGCAGGGAGATAGGCGGGGAGCTGTTTTTT. This gives the protein CSAPKGREIGGELFF.

The chain carries TRBV29-1 and TRBJ2-5; no firm D call. Trimming cost V 3 bases and J 4 bases, with 12 bases left between them. Germline V gene lookup returns CDR1 SQVTM and CDR2 ANQGSEA. This CDR3 is 13 amino acids long. CDR3 bases: TGCAGCGTTGAGTACGGATTCGGAGAGACCCAGTACTTC. Translation: CSVEYGFGETQYF.

Ten or more counts support this clonotype. The chain recombines TRBV20-1 with TRBJ2-7, with 7 bases aligning to TRBD1. V shed 1 base and J 4 bases; nucleotides not matched to a gene: 10. The CDR3 extends over 15 amino acids. Germline lookup yields CDR1 DFQATT and CDR2 SNEGSKA (reference sequence). CDR3 amino acids: CSARAYGTEAYEQYF. CDR3 DNA: TGCAGTGCTAGAGCTTATGGGACAGAGGCTTACGAGCAGTACTTC.

This clonotype was seen at least ten times. The rearrangement links TRBV7-2 to TRBJ2-7, with 7 bases aligning to TRBD2. Germline V CDR1 and CDR2: SGHTA, FQGNSA. The CDR3 totals 14 residues. V lost 1 base and J lost 7; bases outside the gene matches: 7. The CDR3 region has the DNA TGTGCCAGCAGCTTAGTAGGCGGGAGTAGGGAGCAGTACTTC. It specifies CASSLVGGSREQYF.

This clonotype appeared many times. V gene TRBV24-1 combines with J gene TRBJ2-7, with no clear D. The CDR3 totals 11 residues. In germline, CDR1 is KGHDR, CDR2 SFDVKD. Trimming removed 0 bases at V and 5 bases at J, with 1 base between. The CDR3 DNA sequence: TGTGCCACCAGTGATTTGGACGAGCAGTACTTC. It is translated as CATSDLDEQYF.

This clonotype was counted many times. The chain recombines TRBV28 with TRBJ2-4; a weak D match, TRBD1 (5 bases). CDR1 is MDHEN and CDR2 is SYDVKM in the germline V gene. This CDR3 is 11 amino acids long. The V end was cut by 8 bases, the J end by 6 bases, with 8 bases between. CDR3 in amino acids: CASLQGNIQYF. CDR3 DNA sequence: TGTGCCAGCCTGCAGGGAAACATTCAGTACTTC. Based on the CDR3 plus reference TRBV28 and TRBJ2-4, the full variable domain is DVKVTQSSRYLVKRTGEKVFLECVQDMDHENMFWYRQDPGLGLRLIYFSYDVKMKEKGDIPEGYSVSREKKERFSLILESASTNQTSMYLCASLQGNIQYFGAGTRLSVL.